This T cell receptor (beta chain) is drawn from a study of blood T cell repertoires in COVID-19. Looking at the study overall: There were acute and convalescent COVID-19 samples, and they came from the United States, Italy and Spain.

The length of the CDR3 is 15 residues. The germline V gene encodes CDR1 SGHAT and CDR2 FQDESV (reference sequence). Trimming removed 1 base at V and 4 bases at J, with 14 bases between. Original methodology: Estimation of nucleated cell counts relied on the amplification of reference gene primers. Some clones are missing from TCRdb's copy, which holds only in-frame ones; the method was immunoSEQ multiplex PCR. The DNA was the basis for D and trimming; V, J and clone size are from that table. The sample records around 81,000 clones, roughly four fifths being singletons. This clone was observed a few times.

This receptor was taken from a human donor in a cohort sampled during active COVID-19. The sequencing sample was made of peripheral blood. The chain combines TRBV11-1 with TRBJ2-7; tentatively, D is TRBD2 (7 bases). CDR3 protein: CASSLDRGALYEQYF. The CDR3 DNA sequence: TGTGCCAGCAGCTTAGACCGGGGGGCCCTATACGAGCAGTACTTC.